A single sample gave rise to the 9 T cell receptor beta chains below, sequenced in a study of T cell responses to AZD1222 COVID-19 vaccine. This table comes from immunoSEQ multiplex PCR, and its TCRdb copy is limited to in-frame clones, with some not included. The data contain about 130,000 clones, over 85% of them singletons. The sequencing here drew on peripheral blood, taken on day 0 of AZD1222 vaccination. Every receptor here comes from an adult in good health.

For the CDR3, the DNA is TGTGCCAGCAGCTCAGGCCACCAAGAGACCCAGTACTTC. It yields the protein CASSSGHQETQYF. The rearrangement uses TRBV5-6 and TRBJ2-5; D remains unclear. V shed 3 bases and J shed 0 bases, with 6 bases lying between them. CDR3 length: 13 amino acids. Germline CDR1 SGHDT, CDR2 YYEEEE.

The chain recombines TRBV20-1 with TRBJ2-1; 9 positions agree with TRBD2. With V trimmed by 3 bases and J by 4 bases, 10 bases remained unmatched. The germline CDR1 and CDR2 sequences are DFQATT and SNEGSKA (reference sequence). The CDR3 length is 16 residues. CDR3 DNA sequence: TGCAGTGCTAGTAGGCGGGAGGGGGGAGATTACAATGAGCAGTTCTTC. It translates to CSASRREGGDYNEQFF.

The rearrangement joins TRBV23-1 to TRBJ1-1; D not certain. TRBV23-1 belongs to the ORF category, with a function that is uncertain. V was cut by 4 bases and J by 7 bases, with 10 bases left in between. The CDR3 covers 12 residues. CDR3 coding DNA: TGCGCCAGCAGTCTCCGCACATTTGAAGCTTTCTTT. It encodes CASSLRTFEAFF.

Written as DNA, the CDR3 is TGTGCCAGCAGTCCAACAGGGGGCCGGAATCAGCCCCAGCATTTT. This gives the protein CASSPTGGRNQPQHF. The chain has TRBV6-2 or TRBV6-3 and TRBJ1-5; 9 nucleotides align to TRBD1. J gave up 4 bases and V 5 bases, and 6 bases lay outside the gene matches. The germline CDR1 and CDR2 sequences are MNHEY and SVGEGT. The CDR3 spans 15 residues.

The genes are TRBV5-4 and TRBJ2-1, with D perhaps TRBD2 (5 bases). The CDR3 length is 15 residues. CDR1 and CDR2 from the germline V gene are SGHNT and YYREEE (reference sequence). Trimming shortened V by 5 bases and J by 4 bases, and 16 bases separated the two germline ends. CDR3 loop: CASRRGVGVYNEQFF. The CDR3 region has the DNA TGTGCCAGCAGACGTGGCGTCGGGGTGTACAATGAGCAGTTCTTC.

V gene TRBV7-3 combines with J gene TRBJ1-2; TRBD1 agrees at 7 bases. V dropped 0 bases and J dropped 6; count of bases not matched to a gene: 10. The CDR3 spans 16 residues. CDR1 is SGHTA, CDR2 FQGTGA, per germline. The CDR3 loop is CASSLTGGAGRNGYTF. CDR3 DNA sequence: TGTGCCAGCAGCTTAACAGGGGGCGCCGGGAGAAATGGCTACACCTTC.

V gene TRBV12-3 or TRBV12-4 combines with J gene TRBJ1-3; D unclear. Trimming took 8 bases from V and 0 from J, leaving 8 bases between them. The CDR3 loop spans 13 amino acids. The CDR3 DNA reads TGTGCCAGCTCCCAGTTCTCTGGAAACACCATATATTTT. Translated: CASSQFSGNTIYF.

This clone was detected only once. As DNA, the CDR3 is TGTGCCAGCAGCTCGAATTTTGGGAGTAGCAATCAGCCCCAGCATTTT. Protein sequence: CASSSNFGSSNQPQHF. The chain employs TRBV7-9 and TRBJ1-5; D ambiguous. In germline, CDR1 is SEHNR, CDR2 FQNEAQ (reference sequence). Trimming pared 4 bases from V and 0 bases from J, leaving 13 bases between. The CDR3 is made up of 16 amino acids. The full variable domain, its missing parts supplied by reference TRBV7-9 and TRBJ1-5, is DTGVSQNPRHKITKRGQNVTFRCDPISEHNRLYWYRQTLGQGPEFLTYFQNEAQLEKSRLLSDRFSAERPKGSFSTLEIQRTEQGDSAMYLCASSSNFGSSNQPQHFGDGTRLSIL.

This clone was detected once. CDR3: CASSQGGGQPQHF. In DNA, the CDR3 is TGTGCCAGCAGCCAGGGGGGCGGTCAGCCCCAGCATTTT. J is TRBJ1-5 and V is TRBV7-9; the match to TRBD1 covers 7 bases. The V gene's germline CDR1 is SEHNR and CDR2 FQNEAQ (reference sequence). The CDR3 consists of 13 residues. The V and J ends lost 5 bases and 6 bases, in that order; junction bases with no gene match: 4.